The clone carrying this T cell receptor (beta chain) was recorded at least ten times. The antigen remains unidentified. In the library, each TCR cDNA molecule bore its own unique molecular identifier. TCRdb independently ran MiXCR on the 5' RACE reads; one entry per CDR3 protein. The table lists about 23,000 distinct CDR3 sequences, roughly 4.8% of them singletons. Time point specified: sample taken at primary tumor resection. Sequencing covered unsorted whole RNA taken from tumor, nontumor lung or frozen PBMC. This entry is derived from a study of spatial heterogeneity in lung cancer. The study's findings and limits: Ubiquitous expanded tumor TCRs appeared in blood more at resection than follow-up.

Trimming stripped 1 base from V and 0 bases from J, with 7 bases between. The CDR3 sequence is 15 residues long. CDR1 is MGHRA and CDR2 is YSYEKL in the germline V gene. This chain uses TRBV4-1 with TRBJ1-5; D not certain. This specimen consisted of PBMCs, obtained at surgery. This clonotype was obtained from a male donor with early-stage non-small cell lung cancer. CDR3 bases: TGCGCCAGCAGCCAAGTTGGGGATAGCAATCAGCCCCAGCATTTT. Its translation: CASSQVGDSNQPQHF.